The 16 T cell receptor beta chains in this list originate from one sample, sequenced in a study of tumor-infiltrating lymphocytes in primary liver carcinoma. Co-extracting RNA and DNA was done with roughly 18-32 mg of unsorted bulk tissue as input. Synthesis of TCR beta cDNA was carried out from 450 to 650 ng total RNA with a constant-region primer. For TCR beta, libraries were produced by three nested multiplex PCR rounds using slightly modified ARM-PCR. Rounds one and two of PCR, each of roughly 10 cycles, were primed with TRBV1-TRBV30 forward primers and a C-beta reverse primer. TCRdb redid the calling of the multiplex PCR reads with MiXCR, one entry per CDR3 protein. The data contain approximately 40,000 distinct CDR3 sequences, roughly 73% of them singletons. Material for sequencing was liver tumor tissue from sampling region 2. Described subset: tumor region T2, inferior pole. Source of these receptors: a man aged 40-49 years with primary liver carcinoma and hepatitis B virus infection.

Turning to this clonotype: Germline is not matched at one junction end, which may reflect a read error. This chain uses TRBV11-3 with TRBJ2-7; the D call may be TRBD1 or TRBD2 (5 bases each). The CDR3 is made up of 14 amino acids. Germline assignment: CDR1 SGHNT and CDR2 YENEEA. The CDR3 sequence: CASSPGEGDHEQYF. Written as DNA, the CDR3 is TGCGCCAGCAGTCCTGGAGAAGGGGACCACGAGCAGTACTTC.

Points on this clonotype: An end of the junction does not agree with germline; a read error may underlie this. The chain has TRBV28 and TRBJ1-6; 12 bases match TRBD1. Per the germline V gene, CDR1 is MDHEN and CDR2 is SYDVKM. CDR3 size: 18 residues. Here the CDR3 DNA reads TGTGCCAGTCAACCCGGGACAGGGGGCGAGGTGGAGAATTCACCCCACCACTTC. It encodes CASQPGTGGEVENSPHHF.

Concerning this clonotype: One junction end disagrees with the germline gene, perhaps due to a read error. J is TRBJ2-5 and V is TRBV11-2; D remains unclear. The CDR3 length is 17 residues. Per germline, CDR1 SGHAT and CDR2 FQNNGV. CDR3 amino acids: CARSLRPVGDLSETQYF. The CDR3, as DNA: TGTGCCAGGAGCTTAAGACCAGTGGGTGACTTGAGCGAGACCCAGTACTTC.

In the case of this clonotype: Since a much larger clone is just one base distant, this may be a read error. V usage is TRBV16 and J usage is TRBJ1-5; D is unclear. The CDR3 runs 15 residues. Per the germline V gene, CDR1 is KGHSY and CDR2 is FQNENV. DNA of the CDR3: TGTGCCAGCAGCCAATCGAGACATAGCAATCTGCCCCAGCATTTT. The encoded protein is CASSQSRHSNLPQHF.

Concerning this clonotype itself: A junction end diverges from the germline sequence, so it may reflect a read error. CDR3 region: CACNLGSSYEQYF. DNA of the CDR3: TGTGCCTGCAACCTAGGGTCATCCTACGAACAGTACTTC. The chain carries TRBV13 and TRBJ2-7; no definite D call. The CDR3 runs to 13 residues. The germline CDR1 and CDR2 sequences are PRHDT and FYEKMQ (reference sequence).

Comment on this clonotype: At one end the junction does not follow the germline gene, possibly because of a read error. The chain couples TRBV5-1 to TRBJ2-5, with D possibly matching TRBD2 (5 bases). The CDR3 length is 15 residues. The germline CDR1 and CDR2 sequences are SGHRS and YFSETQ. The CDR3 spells CAISPTPSAEETQYF. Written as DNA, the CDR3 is TGTGCCATCAGCCCAACCCCCTCAGCGGAGGAGACCCAGTACTTC.

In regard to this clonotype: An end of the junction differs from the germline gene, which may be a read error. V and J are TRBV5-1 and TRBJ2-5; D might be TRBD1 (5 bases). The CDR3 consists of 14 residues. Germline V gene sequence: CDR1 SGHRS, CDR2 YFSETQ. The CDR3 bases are TGCGCCAACAGCTCGATTACAGGTTCAGAGACCCAGTACTTC. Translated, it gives CANSSITGSETQYF.

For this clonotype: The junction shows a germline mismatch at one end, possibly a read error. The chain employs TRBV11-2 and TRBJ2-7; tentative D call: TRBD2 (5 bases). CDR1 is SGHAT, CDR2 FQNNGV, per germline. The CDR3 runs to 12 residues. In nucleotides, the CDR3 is TGTGGCAGCAGTCCCGGAGGCTGCGAGCAGTACTTC. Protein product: CGSSPGGCEQYF.

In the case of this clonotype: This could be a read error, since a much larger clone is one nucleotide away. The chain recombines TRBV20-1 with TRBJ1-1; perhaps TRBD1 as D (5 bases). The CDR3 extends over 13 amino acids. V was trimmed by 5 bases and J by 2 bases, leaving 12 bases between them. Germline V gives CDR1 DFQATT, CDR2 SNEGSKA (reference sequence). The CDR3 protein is CSAREQDNTEAFF. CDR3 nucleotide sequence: TGCAGTGCTCGCGAACAGGATAACACTGAAGCTTTCTTT.

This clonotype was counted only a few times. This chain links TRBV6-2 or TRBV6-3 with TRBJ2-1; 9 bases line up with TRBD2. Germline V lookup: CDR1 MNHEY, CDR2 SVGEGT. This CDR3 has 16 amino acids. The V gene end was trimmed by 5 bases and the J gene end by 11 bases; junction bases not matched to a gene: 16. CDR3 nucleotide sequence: TGTGCCAGCAGTCCCCGGATTAGCGGGAGAGCAAATAAGCAGTTCTTC. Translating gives CASSPRISGRANKQFF.

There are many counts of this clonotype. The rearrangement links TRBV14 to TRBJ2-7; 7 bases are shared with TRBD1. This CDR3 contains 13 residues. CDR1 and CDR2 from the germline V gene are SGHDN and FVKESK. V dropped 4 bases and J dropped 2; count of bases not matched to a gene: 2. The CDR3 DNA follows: TGTGCCAGCAGCCGGACAGGAACCTACGAGCAGTACTTC. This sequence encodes CASSRTGTYEQYF.

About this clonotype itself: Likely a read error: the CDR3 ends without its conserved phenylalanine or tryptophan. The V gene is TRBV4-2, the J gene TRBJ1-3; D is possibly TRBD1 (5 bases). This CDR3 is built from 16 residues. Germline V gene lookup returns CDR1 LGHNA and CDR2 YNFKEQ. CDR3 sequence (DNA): TGTGCCAGCAGCCAAGGACGGGACGGCTCTGCAAACACCATATATTCT. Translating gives CASSQGRDGSANTIYS.

DNA of the CDR3: TGTGCCAGCAATGCCATAGCGGGACGGGTAAACAATGAGCAGTTCTTC. Residues: CASNAIAGRVNNEQFF. J is TRBJ2-1 and V is TRBV14; 8 nucleotides line up with TRBD2. Germline values: CDR1 SGHDN, CDR2 FVKESK. The CDR3 has 16 amino acids. The ends lost 7 bases at V and 5 bases at J; junction bases unmatched: 13.

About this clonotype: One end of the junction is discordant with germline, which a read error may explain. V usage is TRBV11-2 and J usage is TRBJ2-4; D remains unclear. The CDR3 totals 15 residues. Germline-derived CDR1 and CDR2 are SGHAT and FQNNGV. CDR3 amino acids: CVSTTSAVAKNIRYF. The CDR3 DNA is TGTGTCAGCACCACTTCGGCGGTAGCCAAAAACATCCGGTACTTC.

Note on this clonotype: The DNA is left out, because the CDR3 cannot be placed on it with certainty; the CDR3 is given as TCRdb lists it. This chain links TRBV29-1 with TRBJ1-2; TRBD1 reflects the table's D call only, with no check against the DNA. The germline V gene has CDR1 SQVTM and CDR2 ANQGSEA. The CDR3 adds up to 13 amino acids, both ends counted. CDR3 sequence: CSVRSGCAYGCTF.

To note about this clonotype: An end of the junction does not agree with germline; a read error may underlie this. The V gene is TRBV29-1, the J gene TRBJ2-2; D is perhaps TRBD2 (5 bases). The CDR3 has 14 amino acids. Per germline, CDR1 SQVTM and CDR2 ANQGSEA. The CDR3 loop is CGVLGPEPTGELFF. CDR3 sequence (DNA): TGCGGCGTCCTCGGTCCGGAACCCACCGGGGAGCTCTTTTTT.